This T cell receptor beta chain was documented in a study of blood T cell repertoires in COVID-19. The overall study: There were acute and convalescent COVID-19 samples, and they came from the United States, Italy and Spain.

Clones were sequenced by immunoSEQ multiplex PCR, and TCRdb holds only the in-frame ones, with some missing. The data hold some 270,000 clones, with about 85% observed a single time. The CDR3 contains 17 residues. V was trimmed by 5 bases and J by 2 bases, leaving 19 bases between them. Germline V gene data show CDR1 as MDHEN and CDR2 as SYDVKM. Sequenced: PBMCs or T cells enriched from blood (not recorded which). The chain employs TRBV28 and TRBJ1-3; maybe TRBD1 (6 bases). The receptor was isolated from a woman aged 50 to 65 who had been exposed to COVID-19. The CDR3 nucleotides are TGTGCCAGCAGTCCTCAACAGGGACCTTCCCCTGGAAACACCATATATTTT. It specifies CASSPQQGPSPGNTIYF.